What follows is one T cell receptor beta chain and its context. Germline CDR1 reads SGHNT; CDR2 reads YYREEE (reference sequence). J lost 2 bases, V lost 4 bases, and 7 bases had no gene match. This CDR3 spans 15 amino acids. This sample stems from a study of blood T cell repertoires in COVID-19. Study background: Whether acute or convalescent, the COVID-19 samples came from the United States, Italy and Spain. T cells, B-cell-depleted T cells, or PBMCs provided the cDNA or gDNA that served as material.

Original methodology: Reference gene primers were amplified, and this amplification served to estimate nucleated cell counts. The assay was immunoSEQ multiplex PCR, and TCRdb's table has in-frame clones only and misses some. V and J calls and clone size are copied from that table; D and trimming were computed from the DNA. The data hold 200,000 to 250,000 clones, with around 85% observed a single time. It was during active infection that Seattle patients were enrolled and then longitudinally followed. Material for sequencing was peripheral blood. The gene calls are TRBV5-4 and TRBJ1-2, with TRBD1 identical over 8 bases. This TCR was sampled from a woman in her 70s with COVID-19, enrolled during active disease. CDR3 region: CASSLQTGANYGYTF. The CDR3 DNA follows: TGTGCCAGCAGCCTACAGACAGGGGCCAACTATGGCTACACCTTC.